One and the same sample provided the 15 T cell receptor beta chains below, sequenced in a study of CD8+ T cells in alopecia areata. Extracted RNA was reverse transcribed into cDNA, the sequencing template. Some clones are missing from TCRdb's copy, which holds only in-frame ones; the method was immunoSEQ multiplex PCR. The data contain about 74,000 clones, approximately 28% of them singletons. The sample's treatment: oral pan-JAK inhibitor, 5-10 mg twice daily. The sequencing here drew on CD8+ T cells sorted from blood, taken at week 4, from a patient treated with tofacitinib. The source is a human donor with alopecia areata.

V is TRBV5-1 and J is TRBJ2-1, with D hard to call. The germline V gene has CDR1 SGHRS and CDR2 YFSETQ. The CDR3 has 13 residues. V was clipped by 0 bases and J by 5 bases, with 6 bases between them. CDR3 DNA: TGCGCCAGCAGCTTGGCTCTGCACAATGAGCAGTTCTTC. Protein sequence: CASSLALHNEQFF.

The chain uses TRBV7-9 and TRBJ1-2; no firm D call. CDR1 and CDR2 (germline): SEHNR, FQNEAQ (reference sequence). This CDR3 has 12 residues. The V end was cut by 5 bases, the J end by 6 bases, with 10 bases between. The CDR3, as DNA: TGTGCCAGCAGCCAACGGTGGGATGGCTACACCTTC. Protein product: CASSQRWDGYTF.

The rearrangement uses TRBV29-1 and TRBJ2-4, with 11 bases aligning to TRBD1. The CDR3 runs to 16 residues. Germline lookup yields CDR1 SQVTM and CDR2 ANQGSEA. J gave up 7 bases and V 4 bases, and 12 bases lay outside the gene matches. Written as DNA, the CDR3 is TGCAGCGTTGTAGGACCGGGACAGGGGGTTTTGAACATTCAGTACTTC. This translates into CSVVGPGQGVLNIQYF.

V is TRBV6-5 and J is TRBJ2-2, with a weak D call TRBD2 (5 bases). Per germline, CDR1 MNHEY and CDR2 SVGAGI. Between the trimmed V and J ends, which lost 6 bases and 3 bases, there was a span of 14 bases. The CDR3 sequence is 15 residues long. The CDR3 DNA reads as TGTGCCAGCAGAAGAACTAGTGTATACACCGGGGAGCTGTTTTTT. This encodes CASRRTSVYTGELFF.

This sequence joins TRBV29-1 and TRBJ2-1; D possibly corresponds to TRBD2 (6 bases). CDR1 is SQVTM, CDR2 ANQGSEA, per germline. The CDR3 spans 15 residues. V was pared by 5 bases and J by 3 bases, with 17 bases between. CDR3 amino acids: CSVPVHGSFYNEQFF. Written as DNA, the CDR3 is TGCAGCGTTCCCGTACACGGGAGTTTCTACAATGAGCAGTTCTTC.

The chain has TRBV5-1 and TRBJ2-7, with unresolved D. The CDR3 is made up of 11 amino acids. Germline V gene lookup returns CDR1 SGHRS and CDR2 YFSETQ. V lost 0 bases and J 6 bases, leaving 4 bases between the germline ends. The CDR3 here is CASSLGPEQYF. The CDR3 DNA is TGCGCCAGCAGCTTGGGCCCCGAGCAGTACTTC.

The rearrangement uses TRBV29-1 and TRBJ2-2; TRBD2 is a possible D gene (5 bases). CDR3 length: 11 amino acids. Germline CDR1 SQVTM, CDR2 ANQGSEA. The V gene lost 7 bases and the J gene lost 4 bases, with 7 bases spanning the gap. CDR3 loop: CSGGGTGELFF. For the CDR3, the DNA is TGCAGCGGAGGAGGCACCGGGGAGCTGTTTTTT.

The V gene is TRBV29-1, the J gene TRBJ1-1; maybe TRBD1 (5 bases). The CDR3 length is 14 residues. CDR1 SQVTM and CDR2 ANQGSEA come from the germline V gene. Trimming removed 8 bases at V and 8 bases at J, with 24 bases between. CDR3 residues: CSLRGGGRTSEAFF. DNA for the CDR3: TGCAGCCTCCGGGGCGGGGGGAGAACTTCAGAAGCTTTCTTT.

Only a few counts were recorded for this clone. The rearrangement uses TRBV6-6 and TRBJ2-3; 9 bases align to TRBD2. J gave up 6 bases and V 2 bases, and 0 bases lay outside the gene matches. Germline V CDR1 and CDR2: MNHNY, SVGAGI (reference sequence). The CDR3 is 13 residues long. The CDR3 region has the DNA TGTGCCAGCAGTTACGGGACTAGCGATACGCAGTATTTT. Its translation: CASSYGTSDTQYF.

V usage is TRBV7-9 and J usage is TRBJ1-1, with 9 positions matching TRBD1. Germline lookup yields CDR1 SEHNR and CDR2 FQNEAQ (reference sequence). With 5 bases clipped from V and 2 bases from J, the junction kept 6 bases outside the gene matches. This CDR3 has 15 amino acids. The CDR3 DNA is TGTGCCAGCAGCCTGTCGGGACAGGGAAACACTGAAGCTTTCTTT. Protein sequence: CASSLSGQGNTEAFF.

The chain employs TRBV27 and TRBJ2-7; TRBD2 matches at 13 bases. The CDR3 runs to 13 residues. The germline V gene encodes CDR1 MNHEY and CDR2 SMNVEV (reference sequence). V shed 10 bases and J 4 bases; nucleotides not matched to a gene: 4. The CDR3 here is CATGTSGKYEQYF. The DNA of the CDR3 is TGTGCCACGGGGACTAGCGGGAAATACGAGCAGTACTTC.

This chain links TRBV11-2 with TRBJ2-1, with D perhaps TRBD2 (6 bases). V was shortened by 5 bases and J by 9 bases, with 14 bases between the two germline ends. CDR3 length equals 13 residues. Per germline, CDR1 SGHAT and CDR2 FQNNGV. This CDR3 reads CASSTNGGLEQFF. The CDR3 bases are TGTGCCAGCAGCACGAATGGGGGACTTGAGCAGTTCTTC.

In this sample, this clone turned up a few times. The chain is built from TRBV29-1 and TRBJ2-7; TRBD2 matches at 11 bases. Per the germline V gene, CDR1 is SQVTM and CDR2 is ANQGSEA. V lost 7 bases and J lost 6; bases outside the gene matches: 8. The CDR3 runs to 13 residues. CDR3 DNA sequence: TGCAGCGCGCTTACTAGCGGGAGCCGCGAGCAGTACTTC. Its protein product is CSALTSGSREQYF.

The J gene is TRBJ2-7, the V gene TRBV6-6; D may correspond to TRBD1 or TRBD2 (5 bases each). Germline CDR1 MNHNY, CDR2 SVGAGI (reference sequence). CDR3 length: 14 residues. Trimming stripped 5 bases from V and 0 bases from J, with 11 bases between. CDR3 amino acids: CASSRDESSYEQYF. The CDR3 DNA reads TGTGCCAGCAGTAGGGACGAAAGCTCCTACGAGCAGTACTTC.

This clone was detected only a few times. The V call is TRBV29-1, the J call TRBJ2-2; the match to TRBD2 covers 8 bases. Losses at the gene ends were 6 bases for V and 3 bases for J; bases not matched to a gene: 12. This CDR3 is built from 16 residues. Germline CDR1 and CDR2: SQVTM and ANQGSEA. The CDR3 DNA reads TGCAGCGTCGTCGATCCAGCGGGAGTTCACACCGGGGAGCTGTTTTTT. Encoded protein: CSVVDPAGVHTGELFF.